A selection of T cell receptor beta chains follows, all from one sample in a study of identical twins. TCRdb redid the calling of the 5' RACE reads with MiXCR, one entry per CDR3 protein. The table has more than 400,000 distinct CDR3 sequences, roughly 15% seen once; the top ten hold 0.44%. The sample was also linked to a second study, of yellow fever vaccine responses in identical twins.

The sequencing sample was made of CD4+ T cells sorted from blood. All receptors come from a woman aged 18 to 35 in good health. Both conserved end residues are part of each CDR3. A row's size may be missing; if present it is once, few, many or a size class.

v_call: TRBV12-3/TRBV12-4
clone_size: many
j_call: TRBJ2-1
cdr3_length: 15
cdr3_aa: CASRLGGKAYNEQFF

v_call: TRBV20-1
clone_size: few
j_call: TRBJ2-2
cdr3_length: 17
cdr3_aa: CCARVTSGGPNTGELFF

v_call: TRBV20-1
clone_size: .
j_call: TRBJ2-5
cdr3_length: 17
cdr3_aa: CSARESSGGSYQETQYF

v_call: TRBV7-2
clone_size: .
j_call: TRBJ2-1
cdr3_length: 16
cdr3_aa: CASSLRAGAGGNEQFF

v_call: TRBV2
clone_size: .
j_call: TRBJ2-1
cdr3_length: 16
cdr3_aa: CASSETRTSGNNEQFF

v_call: TRBV5-1
clone_size: few
j_call: TRBJ2-3
cdr3_length: 15
cdr3_aa: CASSPLWGAPDTQYF

v_call: TRBV28
clone_size: .
j_call: TRBJ2-1
cdr3_length: 15
cdr3_aa: CASSPLEMGRPEQFF

v_call: TRBV18
clone_size: .
j_call: TRBJ2-1
cdr3_length: 16
cdr3_aa: CASSTTGPPSYNEQFF

v_call: TRBV15
clone_size: .
j_call: TRBJ2-5
cdr3_length: 16
cdr3_aa: CATSGFPGQFQETQYF

v_call: TRBV6-5
clone_size: few
j_call: TRBJ2-5
cdr3_length: 15
cdr3_aa: CASSYSDRGGETQYF

v_call: TRBV3-1
clone_size: .
j_call: TRBJ1-1
cdr3_length: 17
cdr3_aa: CASSHGMPGQSNTEAFF

v_call: TRBV6-5
clone_size: .
j_call: TRBJ2-3
cdr3_length: 17
cdr3_aa: CASSSTTSSPNTDTQYF

v_call: TRBV29-1
clone_size: many
j_call: TRBJ1-1
cdr3_length: 12
cdr3_aa: CSVGQGVTEAFF

v_call: TRBV7-9
clone_size: many
j_call: TRBJ2-3
cdr3_length: 12
cdr3_aa: CASSRSTDTQYF

v_call: TRBV24-1
clone_size: few
j_call: TRBJ2-5
cdr3_length: 13
cdr3_aa: CATRRSGLETQYF

v_call: TRBV7-2
clone_size: few
j_call: TRBJ2-1
cdr3_length: 14
cdr3_aa: CASSGWGARDEQFF

v_call: TRBV19
clone_size: few
j_call: TRBJ2-2
cdr3_length: 15
cdr3_aa: CASSTNPPPPGELFF

v_call: TRBV20-1
clone_size: few
j_call: TRBJ2-2
cdr3_length: 14
cdr3_aa: CSASPGQNTGELFF

v_call: TRBV28
clone_size: many
j_call: TRBJ2-7
cdr3_length: 15
cdr3_aa: CASSPGLAGGYEQYF

v_call: TRBV7-6
clone_size: .
j_call: TRBJ2-2
cdr3_length: 15
cdr3_aa: CATGQGAVATGELFF